This entry is about one TCR beta chain. The antigen remains unidentified. The data were taken from a study of shared clonotypes between healthy human individuals. For the study at large: The plates for each donor numbered three CD4 naive, three CD4 memory, two CD8 naive and one CD8 memory.

The data were produced by immunoSEQ multiplex PCR, yet TCRdb's version contains in-frame clones alone and is incomplete. Of about 2 million clones in the sample, about 95% were seen once. J gave up 3 bases and V 5 bases, and 6 bases lay outside the gene matches. The length of the CDR3 is 14 residues. The germline gives CDR1 PRHDT, CDR2 FYEKMQ (reference sequence). Study findings and constraints: Despite large depth, rarefaction showed incomplete sorted-subset sequencing.

Input material: naive CD4+ T cells sorted from blood. As for subset: CD45RA+ positively selected. The gene calls are TRBV13 and TRBJ2-7; 8 bases map to TRBD1. The TCR sequence derives from a young man in good health. CDR3 sequence reads: CASSHRDRIYEQYF. CDR3 DNA: TGTGCCAGCAGCCACCGGGACAGGATCTACGAGCAGTACTTC.